This record concerns one T cell receptor beta chain sequence. Its antigen is currently unknown. The source of the sample is a study of T cells in Graves' hyperthyroidism and ophthalmopathy. Germline lookup yields CDR1 SQVTM and CDR2 ANQGSEA. V shed 3 bases and J shed 5 bases, with 20 bases lying between them. The CDR3 is 15 amino acids. The study, taken as a whole, reports: In the blood, most expanded thyroid clonotypes above 0.001 appeared as well.

Amplification targeted TCR beta CDR3 regions from RNA transcripts. HTBI primers were the set used in a first-round RT-PCR of the TCR CDR3. MiXCR was run by TCRdb on the multiplex PCR reads, yielding one entry per CDR3 protein. The sample shows 480,000 or so distinct CDR3 sequences, over 35% of them seen only once. This sequence joins TRBV29-1 and TRBJ2-7; tentatively, D is TRBD1 (5 bases). The source of this sequence is an adult woman with Graves' disease, either hyperthyroidism or ophthalmopathy (not recorded which). Sequencing was performed on peripheral blood or thyroid tissue (not recorded which). CDR3 DNA sequence: TGCAGCGTTGAGGCGGCGGACACCGGCGTTAACGAGCAGTACTTC. This gives the protein CSVEAADTGVNEQYF.